The 5 T cell receptor beta chains below come from one sample, sequenced in a study of patients and donors after allogeneic stem cell transplantation. Each CDR3 protein gets one entry after TCRdb re-called the RT-PCR reads with MiXCR. The data show roughly 200,000 distinct CDR3 sequences, with around 41% seen just once and 33% held by the top ten. The material sequenced was blood, either unsorted or a sorted T cell fraction (not recorded which). These receptors all stem from a human donor who was either an allogeneic HSCT recipient or a stem cell or donor lymphocyte infusion donor (not recorded which). It is not recorded whose cells these are; they may come from a transplant donor.

This clonotype was seen only a few times. The rearrangement links TRBV3-1 to TRBJ2-1, with D possibly matching TRBD1 (5 bases). Per the germline V gene, CDR1 is LGHDT and CDR2 is YNNKEL (reference sequence). This CDR3 spans 16 amino acids. V dropped 0 bases and J dropped 6 bases, with 15 bases sitting between them. The CDR3 sequence is CASSQDYRHPPNEQFF. CDR3 nucleotide sequence: TGTGCCAGCAGCCAAGATTACAGGCACCCCCCCAATGAGCAGTTCTTC.

This clonotype was seen repeatedly, ten times or more. The V and J genes are TRBV10-3 and TRBJ2-2; TRBD1 matches at 8 bases. The junction had 1 base not matched to a gene; V was cut back by 4 bases and J by 6 bases. The germline V gene has CDR1 ENHRY and CDR2 SYGVKD. The CDR3 is 13 residues long. The CDR3 is CAISGTGSGELFF. The CDR3 coding sequence is TGTGCCATCAGTGGGACAGGGTCCGGGGAGCTGTTTTTT.

The chain links TRBV4-3 to TRBJ2-1, with a tentative D call TRBD1 (7 bases). The germline V gene has CDR1 LGHNA and CDR2 YSLEER. V dropped 1 base and J dropped 3 bases, with 13 bases sitting between them. The CDR3 covers 16 residues. The CDR3 sequence is CASSQGGTAVYNEQFF. For the CDR3, the DNA is TGCGCCAGCAGCCAAGGCGGGACAGCCGTCTACAATGAGCAGTTCTTC.

Only a few counts were recorded for this clonotype. The rearrangement links TRBV12-3 or TRBV12-4 to TRBJ2-1, with 11 bases matching TRBD2. The CDR3 runs to 12 residues. Trimming cost V 8 bases and J 12 bases; bases outside gene matches: 6. CDR3 DNA sequence: TGTGCCAGCGTCCCTAGCGGGAGGCGGCAGTTCTTC. Translated, it gives CASVPSGRRQFF.

The rearrangement joins TRBV20-1 to TRBJ2-3; a weak D match, TRBD2 (5 bases). The V and J ends lost 6 bases and 4 bases respectively, with 14 bases between them. The germline CDR1 and CDR2 sequences are DFQATT and SNEGSKA (reference sequence). This CDR3 has 13 amino acids. The CDR3 bases are TGCAGTGCCCCTTTGGGAGAGCCAGATACGCAGTATTTT. This sequence encodes CSAPLGEPDTQYF.